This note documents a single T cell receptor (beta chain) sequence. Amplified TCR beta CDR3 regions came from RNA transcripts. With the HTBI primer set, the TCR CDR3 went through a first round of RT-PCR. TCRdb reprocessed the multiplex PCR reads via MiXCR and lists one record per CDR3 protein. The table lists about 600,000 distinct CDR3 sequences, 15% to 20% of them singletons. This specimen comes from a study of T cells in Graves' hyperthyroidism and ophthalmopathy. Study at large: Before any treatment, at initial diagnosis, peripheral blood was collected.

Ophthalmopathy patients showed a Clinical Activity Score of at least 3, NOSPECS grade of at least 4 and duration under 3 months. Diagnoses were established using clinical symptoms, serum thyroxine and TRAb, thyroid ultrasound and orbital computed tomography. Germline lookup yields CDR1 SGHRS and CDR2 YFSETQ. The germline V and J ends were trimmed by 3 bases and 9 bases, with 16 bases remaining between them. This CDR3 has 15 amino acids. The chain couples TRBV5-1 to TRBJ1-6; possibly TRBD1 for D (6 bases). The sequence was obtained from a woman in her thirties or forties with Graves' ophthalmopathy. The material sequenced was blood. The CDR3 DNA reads TGCGCCAGCAGCTGGGGGACATGGGAGCCTTCACCCCTCCACTTT. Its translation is CASSWGTWEPSPLHF.